The next 2 T cell receptor beta chains were all read from a single sample in a study of blood T cells in healthy people across ages. With a J-beta primer mix and a sample-barcoded 5' primer, a second PCR ran about 6 to 11 cycles. TCRdb recomputed calls from the 5' RACE reads with MiXCR, one row per CDR3 protein. Among 1.5 million to 2 million distinct CDR3 sequences listed, 28% were seen once. The sample comprised blood. Receptors were obtained from a woman between 25 and 40 years old in good health.

The chain combines TRBV12-3 or TRBV12-4 with TRBJ2-7; unclear D gene. The CDR3 has 12 amino acids. Trimming took 4 bases from V and 3 from J, leaving 7 bases between them. The CDR3 sequence: CASSSKIYEQYF. The CDR3 DNA reads TGTGCCAGCAGTTCTAAGATCTACGAGCAGTACTTC.

This clonotype has just a few counts. V and J are TRBV15 and TRBJ1-2; D is uncertain. Germline assignment: CDR1 LNHNV and CDR2 YYDKDF (reference sequence). CDR3 length: 15 residues. Between the trimmed V and J ends, which lost 0 bases and 7 bases, there was a span of 15 bases. CDR3 DNA sequence: TGTGCCACCAGCAGAGATAGAGCGGGAGACGGTGGCTACACCTTC. Its protein product is CATSRDRAGDGGYTF. The full variable domain, in which reference TRBV15 and TRBJ1-2 provide the parts outside the CDR3, is DAMVIQNPRYQVTQFGKPVTLSCSQTLNHNVMYWYQQKSSQAPKLLFHYYDKDFNNEADTPDNFQSRRPNTSFCFLDIRSPGLGDTAMYLCATSRDRAGDGGYTFGSGTRLTVV.